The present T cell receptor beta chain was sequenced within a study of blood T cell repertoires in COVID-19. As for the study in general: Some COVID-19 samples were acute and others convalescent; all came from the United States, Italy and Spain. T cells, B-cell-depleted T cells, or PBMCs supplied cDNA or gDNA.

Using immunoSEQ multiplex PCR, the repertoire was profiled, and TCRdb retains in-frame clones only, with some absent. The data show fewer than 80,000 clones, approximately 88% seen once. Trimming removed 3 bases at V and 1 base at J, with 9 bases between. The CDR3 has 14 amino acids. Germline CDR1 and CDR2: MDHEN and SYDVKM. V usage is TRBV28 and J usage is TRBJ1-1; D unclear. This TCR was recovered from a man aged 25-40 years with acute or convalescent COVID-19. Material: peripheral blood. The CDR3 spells CASSFGGSNTEAFF. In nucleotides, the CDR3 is TGTGCCAGCAGTTTTGGCGGATCGAACACTGAAGCTTTCTTT. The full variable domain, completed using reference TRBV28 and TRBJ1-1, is DVKVTQSSRYLVKRTGEKVFLECVQDMDHENMFWYRQDPGLGLRLIYFSYDVKMKEKGDIPEGYSVSREKKERFSLILESASTNQTSMYLCASSFGGSNTEAFFGQGTRLTVV.